This entry lists 30 T cell receptor beta chains sequenced from one sample in a study of molecular identifiers for immune sequencing clone quantification. TCRdb re-derived calls from the PCR reads in MiXCR, one entry per CDR3 protein. The sample holds about 35,000 distinct CDR3 sequences, about 18% seen once. Material: naive CD8+ T cells from blood, with Jurkat cell RNA spiked in. Stated subset: FACS-sorted CD8+CD4-CCR7+CD45RA+ naive T cells. The receptors stem from a human donor in good health. Some libraries in this study had Jurkat cell RNA spiked in.

This clonotype showed up many times. CDR3: CASSLGPHTEAFF. As DNA, the CDR3 is TGTGCCAGTAGTTTGGGACCGCACACTGAAGCTTTCTTT. J is TRBJ1-1 and V is TRBV19; perhaps TRBD1 as D (5 bases). Deletions cut 5 bases from V and 3 bases from J, with 10 bases between. Per germline, CDR1 LNHDA and CDR2 SQIVND (reference sequence). CDR3 length: 13 residues. Supplemented by reference TRBV19 and TRBJ1-1, the full variable domain reads DGGITQSPKYLFRKEGQNVTLSCEQNLNHDAMYWYRQDPGQGLRLIYYSQIVNDFQKGDIAEGYSVSREKKESFPLTVTSAQKNPTAFYLCASSLGPHTEAFFGQGTRLTVV.

In its sample, this clonotype was seen many times. The genes are TRBV28 and TRBJ1-4; D is uncertain. The CDR3 extends over 16 amino acids. Germline CDR1 and CDR2: MDHEN and SYDVKM. Trimming cost V 3 bases and J 0 bases, with 11 bases left between them. CDR3 sequence reads: CASSFIEPSTNEKLFF. The CDR3 DNA reads as TGTGCCAGCAGTTTTATAGAACCCTCAACTAATGAAAAACTGTTTTTT.

The rearrangement uses TRBV9 and TRBJ2-3, with 10 bases that match TRBD2. V was pared by 2 bases and J by 6 bases, with 9 bases of the junction left unmatched. CDR3 length: 16 residues. From germline, CDR1 is SGDLS and CDR2 YYNGEE. CDR3 protein: CASSVATSGKEDTQYF. CDR3 coding DNA: TGTGCCAGCAGCGTGGCCACTAGCGGGAAGGAGGATACGCAGTATTTT.

Concerning this clonotype: This may stem from a read error, because a much larger clone lies one nucleotide away. The V and J genes are TRBV28 and TRBJ1-2; D unclear. This CDR3 has 13 amino acids. Germline V CDR1 and CDR2: MDHEN, SYDVKM. The CDR3 DNA reads TGTGCCAACAGTTTACGGGTATTTAGGGGCTACACCTTC. Protein: CANSLRVFRGYTF.

The chain employs TRBV19 and TRBJ2-7; the D call may be TRBD1 or TRBD2 (5 bases each). Trimming cost V 3 bases and J 3 bases, with 12 bases left between them. Germline V gene data show CDR1 as LNHDA and CDR2 as SQIVND (reference sequence). This CDR3 comprises 14 residues. In DNA form, the CDR3 reads TGTGCCAGTAGTATCCGGGACGGGGTCTACGAGCAGTACTTC. Its protein is CASSIRDGVYEQYF.

The rearrangement uses TRBV7-9 and TRBJ2-1, with 8 bases fitting TRBD1. V was pared by 1 base and J by 10 bases, with 6 bases of the junction left unmatched. Per germline, CDR1 SEHNR and CDR2 FQNEAQ (reference sequence). The CDR3 runs 14 residues. The CDR3 here is CASSLGQGAGEQFF. Written as DNA, the CDR3 is TGTGCCAGCAGCTTAGGGCAGGGGGCAGGGGAGCAGTTCTTC. Supplemented by reference TRBV7-9 and TRBJ2-1, the full variable domain reads DTGVSQNPRHKITKRGQNVTFRCDPISEHNRLYWYRQTLGQGPEFLTYFQNEAQLEKSRLLSDRFSAERPKGSFSTLEIQRTEQGDSAMYLCASSLGQGAGEQFFGPGTRLTVL.

Points on this clonotype: A single base separates this from a much larger clone, so it may be a read error. The V gene is TRBV7-9, the J gene TRBJ2-2, with D possibly TRBD2 on 5 matching bases. Germline loops: CDR1 SEHNR, CDR2 FQNEAQ (reference sequence). V shed 5 bases and J shed 5 bases, with 15 bases lying between them. This CDR3 has 15 residues. CDR3 nucleotide sequence: TGTGCCAGCAGCCTTCCGGGGATAGTGACCGGGGAGCTGTTTTTT. This gives the protein CASSLPGIVTGELFF. The complete variable domain, with remaining parts taken from reference TRBV7-9 and TRBJ2-2, reads DTGVSQNPRHKITKRGQNVTFRCDPISEHNRLYWYRQTLGQGPEFLTYFQNEAQLEKSRLLSDRFSAERPKGSFSTLEIQRTEQGDSAMYLCASSLPGIVTGELFFGEGSRLTVL.

This clonotype was seen repeatedly, ten times or more. The J gene is TRBJ2-5, the V gene TRBV20-1; the match to TRBD2 covers 10 bases. Germline CDR1 and CDR2: DFQATT and SNEGSKA (reference sequence). The CDR3 sequence is 15 residues long. Trimming removed 0 bases from V and 1 base from J; junction bases left unmatched: 2. CDR3 sequence: CSAREWTSGQETQYF. CDR3 DNA sequence: TGCAGTGCTAGAGAGTGGACTAGCGGCCAAGAGACCCAGTACTTC.

This clonotype was seen repeatedly, ten times or more. The chain has TRBV11-2 and TRBJ2-2, with unresolved D. This CDR3 spans 14 amino acids. The ends were cut back, 5 bases at V and 1 base at J, with 8 bases in the middle. The germline CDR1 and CDR2 sequences are SGHAT and FQNNGV. The CDR3 region is CASSDDWNTGELFF. The CDR3 DNA reads TGTGCCAGCAGCGACGACTGGAACACCGGGGAGCTGTTTTTT.

In this sample, this clonotype turned up many times. The rearrangement joins TRBV7-8 to TRBJ2-7; D may correspond to TRBD1 or TRBD2 (5 bases each). The V end lost 1 base, the J end lost 6 bases, and 22 bases lay between the germline ends. This CDR3 comprises 17 residues. In germline, CDR1 is SGHVS, CDR2 FQNEAQ. In DNA, the CDR3 is TGTGCCAGCAGCTTAGGGGGCGGGTGGCCGCTGAGTCCCGAGCAGTACTTC. Amino acid sequence: CASSLGGGWPLSPEQYF.

This clonotype appeared many times. V is TRBV19 and J is TRBJ2-7; D gene ambiguous. Germline assignment: CDR1 LNHDA and CDR2 SQIVND (reference sequence). This CDR3 is built from 14 residues. V lost 1 base, J lost 3 bases, and 10 bases lay in between. CDR3 bases: TGTGCCAGTAGTATAGCTAGAGGCGACTACGAGCAGTACTTC. Protein product: CASSIARGDYEQYF.

Many counts were recorded for this clonotype. The rearrangement joins TRBV29-1 to TRBJ2-1; D is possibly TRBD2 (6 bases). The ends were cut back, 3 bases at V and 3 bases at J, with 18 bases in the middle. The length of the CDR3 is 16 residues. Germline CDR1 reads SQVTM; CDR2 reads ANQGSEA. The CDR3 DNA reads TGCAGCGTTGAGCCACAGCGGGCGCTCAGCTACAATGAGCAGTTCTTC. It encodes CSVEPQRALSYNEQFF.

This clonotype was picked up many times. The rearrangement uses TRBV7-2 and TRBJ1-6; 7 bases fit TRBD1. CDR3 size: 14 residues. Germline V gene lookup returns CDR1 SGHTA and CDR2 FQGNSA. The V gene end was trimmed by 5 bases and the J gene end by 11 bases; junction bases not matched to a gene: 9. The CDR3 sequence is CASSLGQASPPLHF. The DNA for the CDR3 is TGTGCCAGCAGCCTAGGACAGGCCTCGCCACCCCTCCACTTT.

The table lists this clonotype with many counts. The CDR3 DNA reads TGTGCCAGCAGCGCCCGGGACAGGGGGGGCAATGAGCAGTTCTTC. Translating it yields CASSARDRGGNEQFF. This sequence joins TRBV9 and TRBJ2-1, with 11 bases matching TRBD1. V was pared by 3 bases and J by 6 bases, with 5 bases of the junction left unmatched. CDR1 and CDR2 from the germline V gene are SGDLS and YYNGEE. CDR3 size: 15 residues.

As concerns this clonotype: One end of the junction does not line up with germline, which may come from a read error. V gene TRBV7-2 combines with J gene TRBJ2-1; D perhaps matches TRBD2 (6 bases). The CDR3 loop spans 16 amino acids. Germline V CDR1 and CDR2: SGHTA, FQGNSA. This CDR3 reads CANSLHLSGFLYEQFF. The CDR3 DNA is TGTGCCAACAGCTTACATCTGAGCGGGTTTTTGTATGAGCAGTTCTTC.

In this sample, this clonotype turned up many times. The J gene is TRBJ1-6, the V gene TRBV12-3 or TRBV12-4; D might be TRBD1 (5 bases). V was shortened by 6 bases and J by 11 bases, with 11 bases between the two germline ends. This CDR3 is 12 amino acids long. The CDR3 protein is CASSLEGPPLHF. The CDR3 nucleotides read TGTGCCAGCAGCTTGGAGGGACCACCCCTCCACTTT.

In this sample, this clonotype is medium-sized. The genes are TRBV29-1 and TRBJ2-3, with 9 bases identical to TRBD2. Trimming removed 2 bases from V and 9 bases from J; junction bases left unmatched: 12. The CDR3 has 15 amino acids. The germline gives CDR1 SQVTM, CDR2 ANQGSEA. Here the CDR3 DNA reads TGCAGCGTTGAACCGAGCAGCGGGAGGCTGAACACGCAGTATTTT. This codes for CSVEPSSGRLNTQYF.

This clonotype was detected ten times or more. This chain joins TRBV28 and TRBJ2-7; D is possibly TRBD2 (5 bases). CDR3 length: 13 amino acids. Between the trimmed V and J ends, which lost 6 bases and 1 base, there was a span of 10 bases. From germline, CDR1 is MDHEN and CDR2 SYDVKM. CDR3 DNA sequence: TGTGCCAGCAGCCCGCGGGCTTCCTACGAGCAGTACTTC. Amino acids: CASSPRASYEQYF.

In this sample, this clonotype turned up many times. The gene calls are TRBV12-3 or TRBV12-4 and TRBJ2-1; TRBD1 matches at 8 bases. The CDR3 extends over 15 amino acids. V was clipped by 5 bases and J by 4 bases; unmatched bases: 7. This chain's CDR3 is CASSGPRDRYNEQFF. The CDR3 DNA sequence: TGTGCCAGCAGTGGCCCTCGGGACAGGTACAATGAGCAGTTCTTC.

This chain connects TRBV19 to TRBJ2-1; D is unclear. The germline V gene encodes CDR1 LNHDA and CDR2 SQIVND (reference sequence). V lost 7 bases to trimming and J lost 7 bases, with 14 bases between them. The CDR3 is 13 residues long. CDR3 residues: CASNGFPANEQFF. Written as DNA, the CDR3 is TGTGCCAGTAATGGCTTTCCCGCTAATGAGCAGTTCTTC.

As to this clonotype: Possible read error: a much larger clone is one base away. The chain links TRBV7-9 to TRBJ2-7; no firm D call. The CDR3 is 14 residues long. V lost 1 base and J 9 bases, leaving 16 bases between the germline ends. CDR1 and CDR2 (germline): SEHNR, FQNEAQ (reference sequence). The CDR3 region has the DNA TGTGCCAGCAGCTTAGGTAGGCCCTGGGGTGGGCAGTACTTC. This encodes CASSLGRPWGGQYF. The whole variable domain, filled in from reference TRBV7-9 and TRBJ2-7, reads DTGVSQNPRHKITKRGQNVTFRCDPISEHNRLYWYRQTLGQGPEFLTYFQNEAQLEKSRLLSDRFSAERPKGSFSTLEIQRTEQGDSAMYLCASSLGRPWGGQYFGPGTRLTVT.

About this clonotype: Since a much larger clone is just one base distant, this may be a read error. This chain joins TRBV7-2 and TRBJ2-7, with D unclear. The CDR3 covers 15 residues. CDR1 is SGHTA and CDR2 is FQGNSA in the germline V gene. CDR3 in DNA: TGTGCCAGCAGCTTAGGCGTGTTAGTGTCCAACGAGCAGCACTTC. Its translation: CASSLGVLVSNEQHF.

To note about this clonotype: This may come from a read error, since a much larger clone is one base off. This sequence joins TRBV12-3 or TRBV12-4 and TRBJ2-5; 8 bases align to TRBD1. J lost 0 bases, V lost 6 bases, and 6 bases had no gene match. The CDR3 covers 15 residues. CDR3 bases: TGTGCCAGCAGCAACGAGGGACAGGACCAAGAGACCCAGTACTTC. It encodes CASSNEGQDQETQYF.

Many counts were recorded for this clonotype. This chain links TRBV28 with TRBJ1-5; 7 nucleotides line up with TRBD1. V shed 5 bases, J shed 5 bases, and the junction held 15 bases outside the gene matches. The germline V gene encodes CDR1 MDHEN and CDR2 SYDVKM. The CDR3 loop spans 17 amino acids. DNA for the CDR3: TGTGCCAGCAGTGACCCGGGAAAGGGGGCTAGAGATCAGCCCCAGCATTTT. Translation gives CASSDPGKGARDQPQHF. The full variable domain, completed using reference TRBV28 and TRBJ1-5, is DVKVTQSSRYLVKRTGEKVFLECVQDMDHENMFWYRQDPGLGLRLIYFSYDVKMKEKGDIPEGYSVSREKKERFSLILESASTNQTSMYLCASSDPGKGARDQPQHFGDGTRLSIL.

This clonotype was detected a few times. The rearrangement links TRBV9 to TRBJ2-4; D is perhaps TRBD1 (5 bases). V lost 1 base and J lost 0, with 11 bases in between. Germline CDR1 is SGDLS and CDR2 is YYNGEE. The CDR3 is made up of 16 amino acids. The CDR3 loop is CASSVSGALAKNIQYF. The CDR3 DNA reads TGTGCCAGCAGCGTAAGTGGGGCTTTAGCCAAAAACATTCAGTACTTC.

The CDR3 sequence is CSAGAGGNKNIQYF. The CDR3 nucleotides read TGCAGCGCTGGGGCGGGAGGAAACAAAAACATTCAGTACTTC. The chain is built from TRBV29-1 and TRBJ2-4; TRBD2 aligns across 8 bases. The CDR3 runs to 14 residues. CDR1 SQVTM and CDR2 ANQGSEA come from the germline V gene. V trimming: 7 bases; J trimming: 3 bases; junction bases outside the gene matches: 8.

This clonotype has only a few counts. This chain links TRBV6-2 or TRBV6-3 with TRBJ2-5; D uncertain. Trimming left V 4 bases short and J 1 base short, with 16 bases between. The CDR3 totals 16 residues. Looked up from germline, CDR1 is MNHEY and CDR2 is SVGEGT. CDR3 region: CASSFRWVGIQETQYF. The CDR3 DNA follows: TGTGCCAGCAGTTTCCGGTGGGTAGGGATCCAAGAGACCCAGTACTTC.

This clonotype was counted at least ten times. The chain uses TRBV13 and TRBJ2-2; TRBD1 matches 8 bases. The CDR3 length is 15 residues. Germline values: CDR1 PRHDT, CDR2 FYEKMQ (reference sequence). With 9 bases clipped from V and 0 bases from J, the junction kept 6 bases outside the gene matches. The CDR3 is CASGQGLPNTGELFF. The CDR3 DNA reads TGTGCCAGTGGACAGGGCCTTCCGAACACCGGGGAGCTGTTTTTT.

As for this clonotype: One junction end does not reproduce the germline sequence, and a read error may be involved. The V gene is TRBV6-2 or TRBV6-3, the J gene TRBJ2-1; perhaps TRBD2 as D (5 bases). The length of the CDR3 is 16 residues. Germline CDR1 is MNHEY and CDR2 is SVGEGT. For the CDR3, the DNA is TGTGCCAGCAGTTACTCTGACGGGAACTCCTACGATGAGCAGTTCTTC. Amino acid sequence: CASSYSDGNSYDEQFF.

This clonotype has a count of ten or more. The chain employs TRBV6-6 and TRBJ2-3; maybe TRBD1 (5 bases). The CDR3 consists of 13 residues. Trimming cost V 5 bases and J 4 bases, with 10 bases left between them. Germline V gene sequence: CDR1 MNHNY, CDR2 SVGAGI (reference sequence). The CDR3 protein is CASSPARADTQYF. Here the CDR3 DNA reads TGTGCCAGCAGTCCGGCCAGGGCAGATACGCAGTATTTT.